This TCR beta chain was identified in a study of blood T cells in healthy people across ages. Combining a sample-barcoded 5' primer with a J-beta primer mix, a second PCR ran for 7 to 11 cycles. MiXCR, run by TCRdb on the 5' RACE reads, gives a single entry per CDR3 protein. The sample lists 850,000 to 950,000 distinct CDR3 sequences; about 30% were seen once. Points from the study as a whole: The unknown donor CMV status may have confounded expanded clonotype changes. In these data, TCR beta diversity tracked strongly with naive T cell percentage.

The junction had 10 bases not matched to a gene; V was cut back by 7 bases and J by 6 bases. The CDR3 extends over 14 amino acids. With regard to this clonotype: Its antigen is not known.

The donors, healthy Caucasians from Russia, were aged 6 to 90. The clonotype was recovered from a woman of 80 years or more in good health. The sequenced sample consisted of blood. The rearrangement uses TRBV12-3 or TRBV12-4 and TRBJ2-3, with 7 bases aligning to TRBD1. Here the CDR3 reads CASNKQGTADTQYF. As DNA, the CDR3 is TGTGCCAGCAATAAACAGGGGACAGCGGATACGCAGTATTTT.